The 17 T cell receptor beta chains presented below share a single source sample, sequenced in a study of yellow fever vaccine responses in identical twins. TCRdb independently ran MiXCR on the RT-PCR reads; one entry per CDR3 protein. The data contain roughly 700 distinct CDR3 sequences, roughly nine tenths of them singletons. This specimen was T cells from blood (PBMCs), unsorted or a sorted subset (not recorded which), taken before or after yellow fever vaccination (not recorded which). The receptors derive from a female donor who received the yellow fever vaccine.

This clonotype appeared once. The rearrangement uses TRBV5-1 and TRBJ2-2; TRBD2 might be the D (6 bases). V shed 4 bases and J shed 4 bases, with 14 bases lying between them. CDR3 size: 15 residues. Germline lookup yields CDR1 SGHRS and CDR2 YFSETQ. The CDR3 bases are TGCGCCAGCAGCGCCGGGGGTGTCGTCACCGGGGAGCTGTTTTTT. Translation: CASSAGGVVTGELFF.

The chain recombines TRBV10-1 with TRBJ2-1, with a weak D call TRBD1 (6 bases). This CDR3 spans 17 amino acids. In germline, CDR1 is WNHNN, CDR2 SYGVQD (reference sequence). Trimming cost V 2 bases and J 0 bases, with 14 bases left between them. The CDR3, as DNA: TGCGCCAGCAGTGAGAACCGACAGGTTAGCTCCTACAATGAGCAGTTCTTC. Amino acid sequence: CASSENRQVSSYNEQFF.

The chain has TRBV10-1 and TRBJ1-1; a weak D match, TRBD1 (6 bases). Germline-derived CDR1 and CDR2 are WNHNN and SYGVQD (reference sequence). Trimming cost V 2 bases and J 5 bases, with 18 bases left between them. This CDR3 is built from 16 residues. The CDR3 is CASSEKGNRVDTEAFF. CDR3 bases: TGCGCCAGCAGTGAGAAGGGGAACAGGGTGGATACTGAAGCTTTCTTT.

The V call is TRBV29-1, the J call TRBJ2-3; D perhaps matches TRBD1 (6 bases). This CDR3 region has 16 residues. V was trimmed by 4 bases and J by 8 bases, leaving 25 bases between them. The germline CDR1 and CDR2 sequences are SQVTM and ANQGSEA. The CDR3 loop is CSVAGLGGGQHATQYF. As DNA, the CDR3 is TGCAGCGTTGCCGGTCTTGGGGGCGGACAGCACGCTACGCAGTATTTT.

The rearrangement uses TRBV6-1 and TRBJ1-2; 9 bases line up with TRBD1. The junction had 8 bases not matched to a gene; V was cut back by 7 bases and J by 8 bases. The CDR3 sequence is 13 residues long. Germline assignment: CDR1 MNHNS and CDR2 SASEGT. CDR3 sequence: CASNRDRVLGYTF. CDR3 nucleotides: TGTGCCAGCAACCGGGACAGGGTGTTAGGCTACACCTTC.

The chain joins TRBV12-2 to TRBJ1-6; TRBD1, the D gene given by the table, was not confirmed from the DNA. TRBV12-2 constitutes a pseudogene. The CDR3 has 19 residues. CDR3: CASRSERGGARLHNSPLHF. CDR3 DNA sequence: TGTGCAAGTCGCTCCGAAAGGGGGGGGGCTCGACTCCATAATTCACCCCTCCACTTT.

The chain recombines TRBV18 with TRBJ1-2; the D gene is possibly TRBD1 (6 bases). V was trimmed by 7 bases and J by 2 bases, leaving 14 bases between them. The V gene's germline CDR1 is KGHSH and CDR2 LQKENI. This CDR3 has 14 residues. Here the CDR3 DNA reads TGTGCCAGCTACGGGGGCGCGGGAAACTATGGCTACACCTTC. It codes for CASYGGAGNYGYTF.

V gene TRBV4-3 combines with J gene TRBJ2-7; 7 bases map to TRBD2. Germline trimming cut 3 bases from V and 0 bases from J; bases unmatched to any gene: 17. The germline V gene encodes CDR1 LGHNA and CDR2 YSLEER. CDR3 length: 19 amino acids. The CDR3 loop is CASSHPGLRGGPGSYEQYF. The CDR3 coding sequence is TGCGCCAGCAGCCACCCAGGATTGAGGGGAGGGCCCGGCTCCTACGAGCAGTACTTC.

The chain couples TRBV18 to TRBJ2-1; the match to TRBD2 covers 7 bases. The CDR3 is 17 amino acids. Germline V gene sequence: CDR1 KGHSH, CDR2 LQKENI. V lost 0 bases, J lost 0 bases, and 5 bases stayed unmatched. In DNA form, the CDR3 reads TGTGCCAGCTCACCACCGGTTAGCGGGCTCTCCTACAATGAGCAGTTCTTC. The encoded protein is CASSPPVSGLSYNEQFF.

The rearrangement links TRBV9 to TRBJ2-2; D is unclear. Germline assignment: CDR1 SGDLS and CDR2 YYNGEE. CDR3 size: 14 residues. The germline V and J ends were trimmed by 0 bases and 1 base, with 4 bases remaining between them. CDR3 sequence (DNA): TGTGCCAGCAGCGTAGCGCTGAACACCGGGGAGCTGTTTTTT. Its translation: CASSVALNTGELFF.

The chain joins TRBV29-1 to TRBJ2-1, with 9 bases fitting TRBD1. J lost 5 bases, V lost 5 bases, and 4 bases had no gene match. This CDR3 region has 13 residues. Looked up from germline, CDR1 is SQVTM and CDR2 is ANQGSEA. CDR3 sequence: CSVTGTGNNEQFF. The CDR3 coding sequence is TGCAGCGTTACCGGGACAGGGAACAATGAGCAGTTCTTC.

This chain connects TRBV11-2 to TRBJ1-2, with D uncertain. CDR3 length: 14 amino acids. Germline V gene sequence: CDR1 SGHAT, CDR2 FQNNGV. Trimming shortened V by 1 base and J by 4 bases, and 10 bases separated the two germline ends. For the CDR3, the DNA is TGTGCCAGCAGCTTAGGGGGAAGTGGCTATGGCTACACCTTC. Protein sequence: CASSLGGSGYGYTF.

The rearrangement joins TRBV7-8 to TRBJ1-1, with D hard to call. Trimming removed 3 bases from V and 1 base from J, with 9 bases in between. Per the germline V gene, CDR1 is SGHVS and CDR2 is FQNEAQ. The CDR3 is made up of 14 amino acids. The CDR3 DNA reads as TGTGCCAGCAGCTTGCAAGCGGGGAACACTGAAGCTTTCTTT. This sequence encodes CASSLQAGNTEAFF.

The J gene is TRBJ1-5, the V gene TRBV5-5; D remains unclear. The CDR3 extends over 15 amino acids. Germline V gene lookup returns CDR1 SGHKS and CDR2 YYEKEE (reference sequence). The germline V and J ends were trimmed by 1 base and 3 bases, with 11 bases remaining between them. The CDR3 loop is CASSLYEQYNQPQHF. For the CDR3, the DNA is TGTGCCAGCAGCTTGTACGAACAGTACAATCAGCCCCAGCATTTT.

The chain links TRBV10-3 to TRBJ1-1; 9 nucleotides line up with TRBD1. Germline V gene sequence: CDR1 ENHRY, CDR2 SYGVKD. This CDR3 region has 12 residues. Germline trimming cut 10 bases from V and 4 bases from J; bases unmatched to any gene: 4. CDR3 DNA: TGTGCCACCGGACAGGGGAGCACTGAAGCTTTCTTT. Protein: CATGQGSTEAFF.

V gene TRBV10-2 combines with J gene TRBJ2-2, with 10 bases fitting TRBD1. V gave up 5 bases and J gave up 5 bases; unmatched junction bases: 5. Germline CDR1 is WSHSY and CDR2 is SAAADI. The CDR3 extends over 15 amino acids. CDR3 sequence reads: CASSSWDRGTGELFF. The CDR3 DNA is TGCGCCAGCAGTTCGTGGGACAGGGGTACCGGGGAGCTGTTTTTT.

V is TRBV10-3 and J is TRBJ1-5; perhaps TRBD1 as D (6 bases). Germline loops: CDR1 ENHRY, CDR2 SYGVKD. Trimming cost V 5 bases and J 1 base, with 12 bases left between them. The CDR3 has 15 residues. CDR3 loop: CAISPGHLSNQPQHF. The DNA of the CDR3 is TGTGCCATCAGTCCGGGACACCTAAGCAATCAGCCCCAGCATTTT.